This is a list of T cell receptor beta chains from one sample in a study of breast tumors, draining lymph nodes, adjacent tissues. TCRdb itself ran the multiplex PCR reads through MiXCR, one entry per CDR3 protein. The table includes about 21,000 distinct CDR3 sequences, around 40% detected once. Sequencing was done on a sample of breast tumor tissue. These TCRs come from a female donor with breast cancer. Some clones in this sample may be carry-over from other donors' samples. The CDR3 runs from the conserved cysteine through the conserved F or W. A D gene is named only where the DNA matches it firmly. Not every row has a clone size; where given, it reads once, few, many or a size class.

size: .
V: TRBV5-1
D: TRBD2
J: TRBJ2-1
DNA: TGCGCCAGCAGCTTAAGCGGGAGCCCATCCAATGAGCAGTTCTTC
CDR3: CASSLSGSPSNEQFF

size: .
V: TRBV10-3
D: .
J: TRBJ2-3
DNA: TGTGCCATCAGTGAGGACAGGTCAGATACGCAGTATTTT
CDR3: CAISEDRSDTQYF

size: medium-sized
V: TRBV10-1
D: .
J: TRBJ1-4
DNA: TGCGCCAGCACCCCGACAACTAATGAAAAACTGTTTTTT
CDR3: CASTPTTNEKLFF

size: .
V: TRBV6-2/TRBV6-3
D: .
J: TRBJ2-3
DNA: TGTGCCAGCAGTTACAGCGATCGCACAGATACGCAGTATTTT
CDR3: CASSYSDRTDTQYF

size: .
V: TRBV10-3
D: .
J: TRBJ1-2
DNA: TGTGCCATCAGTGAAGGGGGGAACTATGGCTACACCTTC
CDR3: CAISEGGNYGYTF

size: .
V: TRBV5-1
D: TRBD2
J: TRBJ2-3
DNA: TGCGCCAGCAGCTTGGGACTAGCGGTGGGCACAGATACGCAGTATTTT
CDR3: CASSLGLAVGTDTQYF

size: many
V: TRBV7-2
D: TRBD1
J: TRBJ2-7
DNA: TGTGCCAGCAGCTCACAGACAGGGATCGAGCAGTACTTC
CDR3: CASSSQTGIEQYF

size: medium-sized
V: TRBV20-1
D: TRBD2
J: TRBJ2-3
DNA: TGCAGTGCCGCCAGACTAGCGCAGGGCACAGATACGCAGTATTTT
CDR3: CSAARLAQGTDTQYF

size: .
V: TRBV11-2
D: .
J: TRBJ2-1
DNA: TGTGCCAGCAGCTCACTAGGGGGAGGGCAGTTCTTC
CDR3: CASSSLGGGQFF

size: many
V: TRBV4-1
D: .
J: TRBJ2-5
DNA: TGCGCCCGCGGACCGGGTCCCCGGTCCGGTGAGACCCAGTACTTC
CDR3: CARGPGPRSGETQYF

size: many
V: TRBV15
D: .
J: TRBJ2-1
DNA: TGTGCCACCAGCAGTGAAGAGGGGAATGAGCAGTTCTTC
CDR3: CATSSEEGNEQFF

size: .
V: TRBV4-1
D: .
J: TRBJ1-2
DNA: TGCGCCAGCAGCCAAGAGGGGCAGGGGAAGGGTTATGGCTACACCTTC
CDR3: CASSQEGQGKGYGYTF

size: .
V: TRBV7-6
D: .
J: TRBJ2-5
DNA: TGTGCCACCTTAGAGCTCAGCGTGGGGACCCAGTACTTC
CDR3: CATLELSVGTQYF

size: .
V: TRBV11-3
D: .
J: TRBJ1-2
DNA: TGTGCCAGCAGCTTGAGTGACGACTATGGCTACACCTTC
CDR3: CASSLSDDYGYTF

size: few
V: TRBV4-3
D: .
J: TRBJ2-3
DNA: TGCGCCAGCAGCCAAAAACAGAGGGTCGGGGATACGCAGTATTTT
CDR3: CASSQKQRVGDTQYF

size: many
V: TRBV4-2
D: .
J: TRBJ1-1
DNA: TGTGCCAGCAGCCAATCGGTTCAGGGGAACACTGAAGCTTTCTTT
CDR3: CASSQSVQGNTEAFF

size: many
V: TRBV7-9
D: TRBD1
J: TRBJ2-7
DNA: TGTGCCAGCAGCTTACGAGACAGGGGGCTAGATGAGCAGTACTTC
CDR3: CASSLRDRGLDEQYF

size: many
V: TRBV4-3
D: .
J: TRBJ1-5
DNA: TGCGCCAGCAGCCAAGTTGCGAATCAGCCCCAGCATTTT
CDR3: CASSQVANQPQHF

size: many
V: TRBV30
D: .
J: TRBJ1-4
DNA: TGTGCCTGGAGTGGGGGTCGGGCAGCGGTGAATGAAAAACTGTTTTTT
CDR3: CAWSGGRAAVNEKLFF

size: many
V: TRBV24-1
D: .
J: TRBJ2-1
DNA: TGTGCCACCAGTGGTCACCGGGACAAGGGCGATGAGCAGTTCTTC
CDR3: CATSGHRDKGDEQFF

size: .
V: TRBV25-1
D: .
J: TRBJ2-2
DNA: TGTGCCAGCAGGGATGGATCCGGGGAGCTGTTTTTT
CDR3: CASRDGSGELFF

size: many
V: TRBV12-3/TRBV12-4
D: .
J: TRBJ1-2
DNA: TGTGCCAGCAGCCTAAATCAGCGCTACACCTTC
CDR3: CASSLNQRYTF

size: .
V: TRBV5-4
D: .
J: TRBJ1-4
DNA: TGTGCCAGCAGCGCGAACAGGGCCGTAAATGAAAAACTGTTTTTT
CDR3: CASSANRAVNEKLFF

size: many
V: TRBV2
D: .
J: TRBJ1-5
DNA: TGTGCCAGCAGTGCCGGCGGCGGGCCAAGGGAGCCCCAGCATTTT
CDR3: CASSAGGGPREPQHF

size: many
V: TRBV19
D: .
J: TRBJ1-5
DNA: TGTGCCAGTAGCGCCATAAATCAGCCCCAGCATTTT
CDR3: CASSAINQPQHF

size: .
V: TRBV6-5
D: .
J: TRBJ1-5
DNA: TGTGCCAGCAGGCTCCAGGGGATAAGCAATCAGCCCCAGCATTTT
CDR3: CASRLQGISNQPQHF

size: medium-sized
V: TRBV5-1
D: .
J: TRBJ2-5
DNA: TGCGCCAGCAGCTTGAGGAGGGTACCAGAGACCCAGTACTTC
CDR3: CASSLRRVPETQYF